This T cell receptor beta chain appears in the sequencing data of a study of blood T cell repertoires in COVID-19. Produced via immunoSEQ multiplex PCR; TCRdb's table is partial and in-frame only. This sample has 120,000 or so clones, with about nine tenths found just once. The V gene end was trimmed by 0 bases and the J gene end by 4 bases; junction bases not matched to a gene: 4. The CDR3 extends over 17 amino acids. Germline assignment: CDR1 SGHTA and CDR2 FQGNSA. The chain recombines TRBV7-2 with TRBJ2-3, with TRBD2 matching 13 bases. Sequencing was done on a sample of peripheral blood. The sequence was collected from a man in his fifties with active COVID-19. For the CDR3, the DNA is TGTGCCAGCAGCTTAGCACTAGCGGGGGGGCGAGCAGATACGCAGTATTTT. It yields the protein CASSLALAGGRADTQYF.